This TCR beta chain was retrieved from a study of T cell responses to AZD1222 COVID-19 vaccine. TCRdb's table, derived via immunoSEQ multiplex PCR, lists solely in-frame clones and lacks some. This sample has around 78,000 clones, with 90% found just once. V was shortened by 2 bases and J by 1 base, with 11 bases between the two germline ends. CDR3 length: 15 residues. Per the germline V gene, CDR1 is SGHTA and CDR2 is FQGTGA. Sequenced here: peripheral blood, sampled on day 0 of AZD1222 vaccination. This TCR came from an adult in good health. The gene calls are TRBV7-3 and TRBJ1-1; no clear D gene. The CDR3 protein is CASSLGTTSNTEAFF. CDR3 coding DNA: TGTGCCAGCAGCTTAGGAACCACTTCGAACACTGAAGCTTTCTTT. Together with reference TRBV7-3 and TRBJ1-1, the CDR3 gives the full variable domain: GAGVSQTPSNKVTEKGKYVELRCDPISGHTALYWYRQSLGQGPEFLIYFQGTGAADDSGLPNDRFFAVRPEGSVSTLKIQRTERGDSAVYLCASSLGTTSNTEAFFGQGTRLTVV.